The next 25 T cell receptor beta chains were all read from a single sample in a study of CD8 T cells in Susac syndrome. RNA totalling about 0.5 to 1 ug underwent reverse transcription with random hexamers. TCRdb redid the calling of the immunoSEQ multiplex PCR reads with MiXCR, one entry per CDR3 protein. The table lists 55,000 to 80,000 distinct CDR3 sequences, 90% to 95% of them singletons. Sequenced material: CD4+ T cells from PBMCs. Every receptor here comes from a human donor with Susac syndrome.

This sequence joins TRBV4-2 and TRBJ2-1; possibly TRBD1 or TRBD2 for D (5 bases each). V shed 0 bases and J shed 10 bases, with 16 bases lying between them. The CDR3 has 15 amino acids. Germline CDR1 is LGHNA and CDR2 is YNFKEQ. CDR3 nucleotide sequence: TGTGCCAGCAGCCAAGAGTACGAGGGGTCAGGAGAGCAGTTCTTC. Protein sequence: CASSQEYEGSGEQFF.

The chain is built from TRBV2 and TRBJ1-2, with D perhaps TRBD1 (5 bases). The CDR3 consists of 15 residues. Germline V gene lookup returns CDR1 SNHLY and CDR2 FYNNEI. Trimming stripped 2 bases from V and 4 bases from J, with 14 bases between. CDR3 region: CASSERQLLGYGYTF. DNA of the CDR3: TGTGCCAGCAGTGAAAGACAGTTGCTAGGCTATGGCTACACCTTC. Drawing the rest from reference TRBV2 and TRBJ1-2, the complete variable domain is EPEVTQTPSHQVTQMGQEVILRCVPISNHLYFYWYRQILGQKVEFLVSFYNNEISEKSEIFDDQFSVERPDGSNFTLKIRSTKLEDSAMYFCASSERQLLGYGYTFGSGTRLTVV.

The chain combines TRBV14 with TRBJ2-7; TRBD1 matches 9 bases. This CDR3 contains 13 residues. V shed 6 bases, J shed 2 bases, and the junction held 2 bases outside the gene matches. The germline V gene encodes CDR1 SGHDN and CDR2 FVKESK. The CDR3: CASRDRGAYEQYF. CDR3 nucleotides: TGTGCCAGCAGGGACAGGGGAGCCTACGAGCAGTACTTC.

This rearrangement joins TRBV5-1 to TRBJ1-1, with no clear D. The length of the CDR3 is 13 residues. The germline V and J ends were trimmed by 4 bases and 3 bases, with 10 bases remaining between them. Germline V gene sequence: CDR1 SGHRS, CDR2 YFSETQ. In DNA, the CDR3 is TGCGCCAGCAGCACCGGGTGGGACACTGAAGCTTTCTTT. It specifies CASSTGWDTEAFF.

J is TRBJ2-5 and V is TRBV6-1; 8 bases match TRBD1. With 5 bases clipped from V and 1 base from J, the junction kept 9 bases outside the gene matches. This CDR3 spans 16 amino acids. Germline V gives CDR1 MNHNS, CDR2 SASEGT. The CDR3 sequence is CASSRSYGTGQETQYF. The CDR3 region has the DNA TGTGCCAGCAGTAGGAGCTATGGGACAGGCCAAGAGACCCAGTACTTC.

Of note for this clonotype: This likely comes from a read error, as the CDR3 has no conserved phenylalanine or tryptophan at its end. The gene calls are TRBV5-1 and TRBJ2-7, with D perhaps TRBD1 (6 bases). Trimming removed 4 bases from V and 2 bases from J, with 13 bases in between. The CDR3 extends over 14 amino acids. Germline V lookup: CDR1 SGHRS, CDR2 YFSETQ. For the CDR3, the DNA is TGCGCCAGCAGCCTGGTGGACAGTCCCTACGAGCAGTACCTC. Translated: CASSLVDSPYEQYL.

The chain links TRBV29-1 to TRBJ1-4; tentatively, D is TRBD1 (5 bases). The CDR3 covers 13 residues. CDR1 and CDR2 (germline): SQVTM, ANQGSEA. V was shortened by 6 bases and J by 5 bases, with 13 bases between the two germline ends. The DNA of the CDR3 is TGCAGCGTGGAGACAGCGGAGAATGAAAAACTGTTTTTT. Translated, it gives CSVETAENEKLFF. The full variable domain, in which reference TRBV29-1 and TRBJ1-4 provide the parts outside the CDR3, is SAVISQKPSRDICQRGTSLTIQCQVDSQVTMMFWYRQQPGQSLTLIATANQGSEATYESGFVIDKFPISRPNLTFSTLTVSNMSPEDSSIYLCSVETAENEKLFFGSGTQLSVL.

The CDR3 region is CASRPGADNEKLFF. The CDR3, as DNA: TGCGCCAGCAGACCGGGGGCCGATAATGAAAAACTGTTTTTT. The chain employs TRBV5-1 and TRBJ1-4; D is perhaps TRBD1 (6 bases). Germline V gene sequence: CDR1 SGHRS, CDR2 YFSETQ. CDR3 length: 14 residues. V gave up 5 bases and J gave up 4 bases, with 12 bases separating them.

The V and J genes are TRBV27 and TRBJ1-2; perhaps TRBD1 as D (6 bases). Trimming cost V 7 bases and J 2 bases, with 17 bases left between them. The CDR3 spans 15 residues. Per germline, CDR1 MNHEY and CDR2 SMNVEV (reference sequence). The CDR3 nucleotides read TGTGCCAGCAAGTCCCGATATGGACAGAACTATGGCTACACCTTC. As protein: CASKSRYGQNYGYTF.

The chain links TRBV5-1 to TRBJ1-2, with a weak D call TRBD1 (6 bases). The CDR3 consists of 14 residues. Trimming left V 1 base short and J 1 base short, with 8 bases between. CDR1 is SGHRS, CDR2 YFSETQ, per germline. CDR3: CASSLRDNNYGYTF. The CDR3 bases are TGCGCCAGCAGCTTGAGGGACAATAACTATGGCTACACCTTC.

The chain links TRBV3-1 to TRBJ2-7; D is undetermined. Germline CDR1 LGHDT, CDR2 YNNKEL (reference sequence). CDR3 length: 12 amino acids. The germline V and J ends were trimmed by 3 bases and 0 bases, with 3 bases remaining between them. CDR3 coding DNA: TGTGCCAGCAGCCAGAGCTCCTACGAGCAGTACTTC. Its protein product is CASSQSSYEQYF.

This chain joins TRBV4-1 and TRBJ2-7, with 8 positions matching TRBD1. The CDR3 contains 15 residues. J lost 5 bases, V lost 2 bases, and 8 bases had no gene match. Germline V CDR1 and CDR2: MGHRA, YSYEKL. The CDR3 protein is CASSQRTTGVHEQYF. In nucleotides, the CDR3 is TGCGCCAGCAGCCAACGGACGACAGGGGTCCACGAGCAGTACTTC.

The chain recombines TRBV7-9 with TRBJ2-5, with 7 bases that match TRBD2. V was clipped by 0 bases and J by 7 bases; unmatched bases: 2. The CDR3 runs to 13 residues. Germline V gene data show CDR1 as SEHNR and CDR2 as FQNEAQ (reference sequence). The CDR3 sequence is CASSLAWGGTQYF. As DNA, the CDR3 is TGTGCCAGCAGCTTAGCGTGGGGGGGGACCCAGTACTTC.

This sequence joins TRBV28 and TRBJ2-7; D tentatively reads TRBD1 or TRBD2 (6 bases each). The ends were cut back, 7 bases at V and 3 bases at J, with 16 bases in the middle. The CDR3 length is 14 residues. Germline CDR1 and CDR2: MDHEN and SYDVKM. Here the CDR3 reads CASNPPGGLYEQYF. The CDR3 nucleotides read TGTGCCAGCAACCCTCCCGGGGGCCTCTACGAGCAGTACTTC.

The chain uses TRBV3-1 and TRBJ2-5; no clear D. The germline gives CDR1 LGHDT, CDR2 YNNKEL (reference sequence). The length of the CDR3 is 14 residues. Trimming removed 0 bases at V and 4 bases at J, with 9 bases between. The CDR3 reads CASSQEGMGETQYF. As DNA, the CDR3 is TGTGCCAGCAGCCAAGAGGGGATGGGAGAGACCCAGTACTTC.

The genes are TRBV5-1 and TRBJ2-7; the match to TRBD2 covers 11 bases. The V gene's germline CDR1 is SGHRS and CDR2 YFSETQ. J was trimmed by 5 bases and V by 4 bases; bases with no gene match: 8. The CDR3 has 15 amino acids. The DNA of the CDR3 is TGCGCCAGCAGCCGTTTAGCGGGGGGGCCGAACGAGCAGTACTTC. Its protein product is CASSRLAGGPNEQYF.

The chain links TRBV6-5 to TRBJ2-2; D is uncertain. The CDR3 is 16 amino acids. V shed 7 bases and J shed 5 bases, with 20 bases lying between them. Looked up from germline, CDR1 is MNHEY and CDR2 is SVGAGI. For the CDR3, the DNA is TGTGCCAGCATTAGGTCGGCCGACTCCCGGACCGGGGAGCTGTTTTTT. Encoded protein: CASIRSADSRTGELFF.

This clonotype was counted a single time. This chain's CDR3 is CSAREGRLEQPQHF. Here the CDR3 DNA reads TGCAGTGCTAGAGAGGGCAGGTTGGAGCAGCCCCAGCATTTT. The chain links TRBV20-1 to TRBJ1-5; no reliable D call. The V gene lost 0 bases and the J gene lost 7 bases, with 13 bases spanning the gap. From germline, CDR1 is DFQATT and CDR2 SNEGSKA (reference sequence). There are 14 residues in the CDR3.

This clonotype was counted a few times. The CDR3 region has the DNA TGCGCCAGCAGCTTGGTGGACGGGACAAACCAAGAGACCCAGTACTTC. Its protein is CASSLVDGTNQETQYF. The chain joins TRBV5-1 to TRBJ2-5; maybe TRBD1 (6 bases). Looked up from germline, CDR1 is SGHRS and CDR2 is YFSETQ. This CDR3 comprises 16 residues. V lost 0 bases and J 0 bases, leaving 12 bases between the germline ends.

CDR3 nucleotides: TGTGCCAGCAGTTACGGGTACGGGGGCAATCAGCCCCAGCATTTT. Translating it yields CASSYGYGGNQPQHF. V and J are TRBV6-6 and TRBJ1-5; D is ambiguous. This CDR3 comprises 15 residues. The germline V gene has CDR1 MNHNY and CDR2 SVGAGI (reference sequence). V lost 2 bases, J lost 2 bases, and 10 bases lay in between.

This sequence joins TRBV28 and TRBJ1-3, with D unclear. The CDR3 is 14 residues long. Trimming shortened V by 4 bases and J by 0 bases, and 7 bases separated the two germline ends. CDR1 MDHEN and CDR2 SYDVKM come from the germline V gene. In DNA form, the CDR3 reads TGTGCCAGCAGTTACTCGAGCTCTGGAAACACCATATATTTT. Its translation: CASSYSSSGNTIYF.

The V gene is TRBV6-2 or TRBV6-3, the J gene TRBJ1-4; 8 nucleotides agree with TRBD1. V dropped 11 bases and J dropped 0; count of bases not matched to a gene: 11. Germline CDR1 reads MNHEY; CDR2 reads SVGEGT. The CDR3 is made up of 16 amino acids. The DNA of the CDR3 is TGTGCCTCCTCTTTTGGACAGGGACCAACTAATGAAAAACTGTTTTTT. Amino acid sequence: CASSFGQGPTNEKLFF.

The chain uses TRBV11-3 and TRBJ2-3; the match to TRBD1 covers 7 bases. V shed 0 bases, J shed 4 bases, and the junction held 1 base outside the gene matches. Germline CDR1 reads SGHNT; CDR2 reads YENEEA. CDR3 length equals 14 residues. CDR3 nucleotide sequence: TGTGCCAGCAGCTTAGATGGGACAGCAGATACGCAGTATTTT. Translating gives CASSLDGTADTQYF.

This chain uses TRBV5-6 with TRBJ2-3; D perhaps matches TRBD2 (6 bases). The CDR3 totals 13 residues. V dropped 5 bases and J dropped 1 base, with 8 bases sitting between them. Germline CDR1 reads SGHDT; CDR2 reads YYEEEE. The CDR3 DNA sequence: TGTGCCAGCAGTAAGCGGGGCACAGATACGCAGTATTTT. Its protein product is CASSKRGTDTQYF.

The rearrangement uses TRBV30 and TRBJ1-1; tentative D call: TRBD1 (5 bases). The germline V gene has CDR1 GTSNPN and CDR2 SVGIG (reference sequence). The CDR3 spans 15 residues. The germline V and J ends were trimmed by 7 bases and 5 bases, with 23 bases remaining between them. CDR3 region: CASRRIPGYSTEAFF. The CDR3 DNA is TGTGCCTCGAGACGGATTCCAGGGTATTCGACTGAAGCTTTCTTT.